Below are 4 T cell receptor beta chains sequenced from a single sample in a study of tumor-infiltrating lymphocytes in oesophageal squamous cell carcinoma. TCRdb recomputed calls from the PCR reads with MiXCR, one row per CDR3 protein. The repertoire holds 21,000 or so distinct CDR3 sequences, roughly two fifths seen once, with 30% to 45% in the top ten. Source material: esophageal tumor tissue. These receptors all stem from a male donor with esophageal squamous cell carcinoma.

This clonotype is medium-sized by share. The chain links TRBV7-8 to TRBJ2-7, with D unclear. With 0 bases removed from V and 3 bases from J, the gap between germline ends came to 15 bases. The length of the CDR3 is 16 residues. The germline gives CDR1 SGHVS, CDR2 FQNEAQ. The CDR3 DNA is TGTGCCAGCAGCTTAGCCGACATAGAAAACATCTACGAGCAGTACTTC. It translates to CASSLADIENIYEQYF.

This clonotype was recorded at least ten times. The rearrangement joins TRBV6-1 to TRBJ2-3; D could derive from TRBD1 or TRBD2 (5 bases each). V was clipped by 5 bases and J by 4 bases, with 10 bases between them. Looked up from germline, CDR1 is MNHNS and CDR2 is SASEGT. The CDR3 sequence is 13 residues long. The CDR3 DNA reads as TGTGCCAGCAGTTATGGGGGTGCAGATACGCAGTATTTT. Protein: CASSYGGADTQYF.

This clonotype has a count of ten or more. J is TRBJ1-2 and V is TRBV12-3 or TRBV12-4; D is possibly TRBD1 (5 bases). There are 14 residues in the CDR3. V was clipped by 5 bases and J by 4 bases, with 14 bases between them. The CDR3: CASSLGTTIYGYTF. In nucleotides, the CDR3 is TGTGCCAGCAGTCTTGGGACCACGATCTATGGCTACACCTTC.

In its sample, this clonotype is medium-sized. A read error may produce the germline difference seen at one junction end. The chain has TRBV7-7 and TRBJ2-5; D possibly corresponds to TRBD2 (5 bases). Germline CDR1 and CDR2: SSHAT and FNYEAQ (reference sequence). The CDR3 loop spans 13 amino acids. The CDR3 reads CASSLMGEETQYF. The CDR3 DNA follows: TGTGCTAGCAGCTTAATGGGAGAAGAGACCCAGTACTTC.